This T cell receptor beta chain was retrieved from a study of T cell repertoires in cytomegalovirus infection. CDR1 and CDR2 (germline): MGHRA, YSYEKL. CDR3 length: 14 residues. Trimming pared 3 bases from V and 7 bases from J, leaving 13 bases between. On this clonotype: What it recognizes is unknown.

Each CDR3 protein gets one entry after TCRdb re-called the reads with MiXCR. In the table there are about half a million distinct CDR3 sequences, about 42% of which are singletons. The sample in question was cultured PBMCs, obtained from culture after CMV antigen stimulation. The TCR sequence derives from a human donor in good health (CMV status not recorded). Some clones in this sample may be carry-over from other donors' samples. This chain connects TRBV4-1 to TRBJ2-1; tentative D call: TRBD2 (6 bases). The DNA of the CDR3 is TGCGCCAGCAGCCAGGGAGGCGCGCCAAATGAGCAGTTCTTC. This gives the protein CASSQGGAPNEQFF.